Listed here are 20 T cell receptor beta chains from one sample, sequenced in a study of beta chain features in type 1 diabetes. The entirety of the isolated RNA underwent reverse transcription, so expressed TCRB transcripts were sequenced. The repertoire was sequenced with immunoSEQ multiplex PCR; TCRdb's copy has only in-frame clones and lacks some. The table has under 300,000 clones, 27% seen once; the top ten hold under 4.5%. Sequencing input: central memory CD4+ T cells from blood. The source of these receptors is a man aged 25-45 years in good health.

The chain employs TRBV5-6 and TRBJ2-1; 7 positions match TRBD2. The germline CDR1 and CDR2 sequences are SGHDT and YYEEEE. Trimming cost V 4 bases and J 4 bases; bases outside gene matches: 11. The CDR3 extends over 16 amino acids. Written as DNA, the CDR3 is TGTGCCAGCAGCCACGCCCTAGCGGACCTTTACAATGAGCAGTTCTTC. Translation: CASSHALADLYNEQFF.

The genes are TRBV27 and TRBJ1-6; a possible D gene is TRBD1 (5 bases). Germline loops: CDR1 MNHEY, CDR2 SMNVEV (reference sequence). This CDR3 has 18 amino acids. V lost 5 bases to trimming and J lost 0 bases, with 17 bases between them. CDR3 region: CASSKRGAGYSYNSPLHF. CDR3 in DNA: TGTGCCAGCAGTAAAAGGGGAGCAGGGTACTCCTATAATTCACCCCTCCACTTT.

Worth noting for this clone: A clone one base away is much larger, so this may be a read error. The chain has TRBV11-2 and TRBJ2-5; 10 positions match TRBD1. Per germline, CDR1 SGHAT and CDR2 FQNNGV. Trimming at V came to 5 bases and at J to 1 base, leaving 7 bases not matched to a gene. The length of the CDR3 is 16 residues. The CDR3 DNA follows: TGTGCCAGCAGCGCACCGGGACAGGGGATCCAAGAGACCCAGTACTTC. Protein sequence: CASSAPGQGIQETQYF.

The chain is built from TRBV28 and TRBJ1-5, with a weak D call TRBD1 (5 bases). Between the trimmed V and J ends, which lost 2 bases and 5 bases, there was a span of 10 bases. The CDR3 length is 14 residues. The germline V gene encodes CDR1 MDHEN and CDR2 SYDVKM. In nucleotides, the CDR3 is TGTGCCAGCAGTTTAGGGGGAGGGGATCAGCCCCAGCATTTT. Amino acid sequence: CASSLGGGDQPQHF.

This chain uses TRBV15 with TRBJ2-1; 10 positions match TRBD1. The CDR3 runs 14 residues. Germline CDR1 LNHNV, CDR2 YYDKDF (reference sequence). V lost 3 bases and J lost 5; bases outside the gene matches: 1. CDR3 sequence: CATSRGQGNNEQFF. CDR3 coding DNA: TGTGCCACCAGCAGGGGACAGGGGAACAATGAGCAGTTCTTC.

This clone was detected many times. Other nucleotide sequences from this sample produce the same CDR3. The chain links TRBV30 to TRBJ2-2, with D unclear. Trimming removed 0 bases at V and 6 bases at J, with 2 bases between. This CDR3 spans 11 amino acids. Germline V gene data show CDR1 as GTSNPN and CDR2 as SVGIG (reference sequence). The DNA of the CDR3 is TGTGCCTGGAGTGTCTCCGGGGAGCTGTTTTTT. Its translation: CAWSVSGELFF.

The CDR3 DNA reads as TGTGCCAGCTCACCCCTCGGGGCTACCCACGAGCAGTACTTC. This codes for CASSPLGATHEQYF. V usage is TRBV18 and J usage is TRBJ2-7; D possibly uses TRBD1 or TRBD2 (5 bases each). Trimming cost V 3 bases and J 5 bases, with 14 bases left between them. The CDR3 spans 14 residues. Germline CDR1 is KGHSH and CDR2 is LQKENI.

This chain joins TRBV5-4 and TRBJ1-2; a weak D match, TRBD1 (5 bases). The CDR3 is 12 amino acids. V lost 5 bases and J 8 bases, leaving 13 bases between the germline ends. Germline V gene sequence: CDR1 SGHNT, CDR2 YYREEE (reference sequence). DNA for the CDR3: TGTGCCAGCAGGAGGGCAGGGCACGGCTACACCTTC. As protein: CASRRAGHGYTF.

This sequence joins TRBV29-1 and TRBJ1-2, with TRBD1 identical over 10 bases. This CDR3 is 15 amino acids long. CDR1 SQVTM and CDR2 ANQGSEA come from the germline V gene. With 8 bases clipped from V and 3 bases from J, the junction kept 12 bases outside the gene matches. CDR3 loop: CSSDRGPGADYGYTF. In DNA, the CDR3 is TGCAGCTCTGACAGGGGGCCTGGAGCGGACTATGGCTACACCTTC. The whole variable domain, filled in from reference TRBV29-1 and TRBJ1-2, reads SAVISQKPSRDICQRGTSLTIQCQVDSQVTMMFWYRQQPGQSLTLIATANQGSEATYESGFVIDKFPISRPNLTFSTLTVSNMSPEDSSIYLCSSDRGPGADYGYTFGSGTRLTVV.

The chain carries TRBV7-9 and TRBJ2-2, with 9 positions matching TRBD1. Germline assignment: CDR1 SEHNR and CDR2 FQNEAQ (reference sequence). The CDR3 has 14 amino acids. The trim removed 6 bases at V and 6 bases at J, leaving 5 bases unmatched. In DNA form, the CDR3 reads TGTGCCAGCAGTATTGGACAGGGGTCCGGGGAGCTGTTTTTT. Protein product: CASSIGQGSGELFF.

This clone was counted only a few times. CDR3 DNA: TGCAGCGTTGCTCGGGGAGCGGGCGCCTACGAGCAGTACTTC. Protein product: CSVARGAGAYEQYF. The chain combines TRBV29-1 with TRBJ2-7; a possible D gene is TRBD2 (6 bases). CDR1 and CDR2 from the germline V gene are SQVTM and ANQGSEA. This CDR3 spans 14 amino acids. Trimming took off 4 bases at V and 2 bases at J, with 15 bases between the two ends.

In its sample, this clone was seen many times. The chain carries TRBV28 and TRBJ2-3; the D gene is possibly TRBD2 (6 bases). Trimming stripped 4 bases from V and 11 bases from J, with 22 bases between. The CDR3 has 15 amino acids. Germline values: CDR1 MDHEN, CDR2 SYDVKM. CDR3 residues: CASSSGLPPALRQYF. The CDR3 nucleotides read TGTGCCAGCAGTTCGGGACTCCCTCCGGCCCTACGGCAGTATTTT.

The chain links TRBV30 to TRBJ2-5; D is ambiguous. The CDR3 length is 10 residues. Germline CDR1 reads GTSNPN; CDR2 reads SVGIG (reference sequence). Trimming stripped 7 bases from V and 1 base from J, with 4 bases between. CDR3 in DNA: TGTGCCTTCTTCCAAGAGACCCAGTACTTC. Translation: CAFFQETQYF.

The sample holds a few counts of this clone. The V gene is TRBV13, the J gene TRBJ2-1, with 7 bases matching TRBD1. The germline gives CDR1 PRHDT, CDR2 FYEKMQ (reference sequence). V shed 0 bases and J 8 bases; nucleotides not matched to a gene: 7. The CDR3 is 15 amino acids. The CDR3 DNA reads as TGTGCCAGCAGCTTAGGGACAGGGAAAGTCGATGAGCAGTTCTTC. This translates into CASSLGTGKVDEQFF.

The V gene is TRBV6-5, the J gene TRBJ1-2; D gene uncertain. In germline, CDR1 is MNHEY, CDR2 SVGAGI. Between the trimmed V and J ends, which lost 0 bases and 9 bases, there was a span of 8 bases. The CDR3 totals 12 residues. CDR3 DNA: TGTGCCAGCAGTTACTCGGGCAGCCGCTACACCTTC. Translation gives CASSYSGSRYTF.

This clone showed up just a few times. The chain joins TRBV30 to TRBJ2-3; D is unresolved. The V gene lost 4 bases and the J gene lost 2 bases, with 10 bases spanning the gap. The germline gives CDR1 GTSNPN, CDR2 SVGIG (reference sequence). CDR3 length: 13 residues. The CDR3 DNA sequence: TGTGCCTGGAAAACATGGAACACAGATACGCAGTATTTT. Translation: CAWKTWNTDTQYF.

This clone occurred a few times. This chain connects TRBV27 to TRBJ2-3; possibly TRBD1 for D (6 bases). The V end lost 4 bases, the J end lost 15 bases, and 20 bases lay between the germline ends. The CDR3 sequence is 13 residues long. Germline V gene sequence: CDR1 MNHEY, CDR2 SMNVEV (reference sequence). The CDR3 sequence is CASSSDRDTTKYF. For the CDR3, the DNA is TGTGCCAGCAGTTCCGACCGGGACACCACGAAATATTTT.

This clone was seen a single time. The V gene is TRBV5-8, the J gene TRBJ2-5; D perhaps matches TRBD1 (5 bases). Germline CDR1 reads SGHTS; CDR2 reads YDEGEE. There are 14 residues in the CDR3. V shed 0 bases and J shed 3 bases, with 9 bases lying between them. CDR3 nucleotides: TGTGCCAGCAGCTTGGCGTCCAGGGAAGAGACCCAGTACTTC. Its translation is CASSLASREETQYF.

The chain links TRBV29-1 to TRBJ1-1, with D perhaps matching TRBD1 (6 bases). Germline CDR1 reads SQVTM; CDR2 reads ANQGSEA. The V end lost 6 bases, the J end lost 4 bases, and 24 bases lay between the germline ends. There are 16 residues in the CDR3. This CDR3 is CSVYPLGGRMGTEAFF. The CDR3 region has the DNA TGCAGCGTCTATCCACTTGGGGGGCGTATGGGCACTGAAGCTTTCTTT.

This clone was seen at least ten times. The J gene is TRBJ2-5, the V gene TRBV6-1; D gene unclear. The CDR3 runs to 13 residues. Germline CDR1 reads MNHNS; CDR2 reads SASEGT. V was trimmed by 4 bases and J by 5 bases, leaving 11 bases between them. The CDR3 DNA follows: TGTGCCAGCAGTGGACGGGCCTGGGAGACCCAGTACTTC. It specifies CASSGRAWETQYF.